This T cell receptor beta chain emerged from a study of blood T cell repertoires in COVID-19. Study background: Nucleic acid was either cDNA or gDNA, and it came from T cells, B-cell-depleted T cells, or PBMCs.

Seattle cases were enrolled at active infection and followed longitudinally. This CDR3 has 14 amino acids. The count of this clone is one. The repertoire was sequenced with immunoSEQ multiplex PCR; TCRdb's copy has only in-frame clones and lacks some. This sample has 200,000 or so clones, with roughly 76% found just once. Sequencing was done on a sample of peripheral blood. The J gene is TRBJ1-5, the V gene TRBV21-1. TRBV21-1 is given as a pseudogene. This TCR derives from an elderly woman with COVID-19, enrolled during active disease. CDR3 sequence (DNA): TGTGCCAGCAGCAAAGACTTGAGCAATCAGCCCCAGCATTTT. This sequence encodes CASSKDLSNQPQHF.